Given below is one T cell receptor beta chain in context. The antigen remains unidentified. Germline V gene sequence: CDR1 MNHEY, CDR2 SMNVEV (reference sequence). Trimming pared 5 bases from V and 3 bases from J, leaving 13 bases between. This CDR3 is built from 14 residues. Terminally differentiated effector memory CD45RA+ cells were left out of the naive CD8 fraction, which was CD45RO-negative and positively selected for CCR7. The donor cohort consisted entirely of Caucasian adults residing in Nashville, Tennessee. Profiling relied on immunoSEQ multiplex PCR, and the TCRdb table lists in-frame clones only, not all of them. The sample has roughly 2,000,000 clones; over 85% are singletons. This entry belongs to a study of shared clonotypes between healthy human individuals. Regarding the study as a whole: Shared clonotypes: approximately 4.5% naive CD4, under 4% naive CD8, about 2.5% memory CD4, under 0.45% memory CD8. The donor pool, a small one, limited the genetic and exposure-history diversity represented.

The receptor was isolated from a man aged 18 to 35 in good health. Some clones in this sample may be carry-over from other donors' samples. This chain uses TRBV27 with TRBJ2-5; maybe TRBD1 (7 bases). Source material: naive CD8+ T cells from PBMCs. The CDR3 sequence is CASSLTGRKETQYF. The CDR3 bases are TGTGCCAGCAGTCTGACAGGGAGGAAAGAGACCCAGTACTTC.